In this sample, the clone carrying this T cell receptor beta chain turned up many times. Antigen unknown. The TCRbeta library was prepared with unique molecular identifiers. In TCRdb, the PCR reads were re-called with MiXCR into one record per CDR3 protein. Among around 700,000 distinct CDR3 sequences, around 13% were seen once, and the ten largest hold around 0.79%. This sample was included in a study of T-cell reconstitution after alpha-beta-depleted transplantation in children. Study findings and constraints: Alpha-beta T cells about two months after transplant reportedly derived from several hundred expanded graft clones.

The CDR3 runs 14 residues. The junction had 3 bases not matched to a gene; V was cut back by 2 bases and J by 0 bases. CDR1 and CDR2 from the germline V gene are SQVTM and ANQGSEA. This clonotype was sampled from a girl aged 2-15 years with congenital amegakaryocytic thrombocytopenia, due to receive a stem cell transplant. V gene TRBV29-1 combines with J gene TRBJ1-2; 7 bases are shared with TRBD1. The source was PBMCs, collected before TCRalphabeta/CD19-depleted stem cell transplant. CDR3: CSVEPTGTNYGYTF. CDR3 DNA sequence: TGCAGCGTTGAACCGACAGGGACTAACTATGGCTACACCTTC.